A selection of T cell receptor beta chains follows, all from one sample in a study of blood T cell repertoires in COVID-19. Libraries were prepared by immunoSEQ multiplex PCR; TCRdb keeps only in-frame clonotypes and omits some of them. This table holds about 170,000 clones, approximately 86% found once. Sequencing input: peripheral blood. The receptors originated from an elderly woman with COVID-19, enrolled during active disease. Both conserved end residues are part of each CDR3. D genes are given only for firm matches. Part of the rows lack a size; the others show once, few, many or a class for expanded clones.

d_call: NA
j_call: TRBJ1-3
v_call: TRBV21-1
clone_size: NA
cdr3_length: 15
cdr3_aa: CASTGGPRGSNTIYF
cdr3_nt: TGTGCCAGCACCGGGGGGCCGCGGGGCTCAAACACCATATATTTT

d_call: NA
j_call: TRBJ2-3
v_call: TRBV7-9
clone_size: NA
cdr3_length: 14
cdr3_aa: CASSLSGIYATQYF
cdr3_nt: TGTGCCAGCAGCTTATCAGGGATTTATGCTACGCAGTATTTT

d_call: NA
j_call: TRBJ2-3
v_call: TRBV29-1
clone_size: once
cdr3_length: 12
cdr3_aa: CSVVDSTDTQYF
cdr3_nt: TGCAGCGTTGTGGACTCCACAGATACGCAGTATTTT

d_call: TRBD2
j_call: TRBJ2-1
v_call: TRBV4-1
clone_size: few
cdr3_length: 15
cdr3_aa: CASSRVAGVGNEQFF
cdr3_nt: TGCGCCAGCAGCCGGGTAGCGGGAGTAGGAAATGAGCAGTTCTTC

d_call: TRBD2
j_call: TRBJ2-1
v_call: TRBV2
clone_size: NA
cdr3_length: 14
cdr3_aa: CASSVGLEYNEQFF
cdr3_nt: TGTGCCAGCAGTGTGGGACTAGAGTACAATGAGCAGTTCTTC

d_call: NA
j_call: TRBJ1-1
v_call: TRBV5-4
clone_size: NA
cdr3_length: 14
cdr3_aa: CASSNRDLNTEAFF
cdr3_nt: TGTGCCAGCAGCAACAGGGATTTAAACACTGAAGCTTTCTTT

d_call: NA
j_call: TRBJ2-5
v_call: TRBV6-5
clone_size: once
cdr3_length: 11
cdr3_aa: CASSYLETQYF
cdr3_nt: TGTGCCAGCAGTTACCTGGAGACCCAGTACTTC

d_call: NA
j_call: TRBJ1-1
v_call: TRBV3-1/TRBV3-2
clone_size: NA
cdr3_length: 13
cdr3_aa: CASSQTGDGGAFF
cdr3_nt: TGTGCCAGCAGCCAGACAGGCGACGGTGGGGCTTTCTTT

d_call: NA
j_call: TRBJ1-5
v_call: TRBV2
clone_size: NA
cdr3_length: 14
cdr3_aa: CASSPEVSLQPQHF
cdr3_nt: TGTGCCAGCAGCCCGGAGGTGTCGCTTCAGCCCCAGCATTTT

d_call: NA
j_call: TRBJ2-7
v_call: TRBV5-4
clone_size: NA
cdr3_length: 15
cdr3_aa: CASSLLGQGDYEQYF
cdr3_nt: TGTGCCAGCAGCTTATTAGGGCAGGGCGACTACGAGCAGTACTTC

d_call: TRBD2
j_call: TRBJ2-7
v_call: TRBV4-3
clone_size: NA
cdr3_length: 16
cdr3_aa: CASSQDSGAGTYEQYF
cdr3_nt: TGCGCCAGCAGCCAAGATTCGGGAGCGGGAACCTACGAGCAGTACTTC

d_call: TRBD1
j_call: TRBJ1-1
v_call: TRBV2
clone_size: NA
cdr3_length: 13
cdr3_aa: CASKEQGATEAFF
cdr3_nt: TGTGCCAGCAAAGAACAGGGGGCCACTGAAGCTTTCTTT

d_call: TRBD2
j_call: TRBJ2-1
v_call: TRBV6-6
clone_size: NA
cdr3_length: 16
cdr3_aa: CASSYPSSGGYNEQFF
cdr3_nt: TGTGCCAGCAGTTACCCGTCTAGCGGGGGCTACAATGAGCAGTTCTTC

d_call: TRBD1
j_call: TRBJ2-1
v_call: TRBV20-1
clone_size: NA
cdr3_length: 11
cdr3_aa: CSARTGREQFF
cdr3_nt: TGCAGTGCGAGGACAGGACGCGAGCAGTTCTTC

d_call: NA
j_call: TRBJ2-5
v_call: TRBV19
clone_size: NA
cdr3_length: 15
cdr3_aa: CASSIGGQSQETQYF
cdr3_nt: TGTGCCAGTAGTATAGGCGGACAATCCCAAGAGACCCAGTACTTC

d_call: TRBD2
j_call: TRBJ2-7
v_call: TRBV7-2
clone_size: many
cdr3_length: 15
cdr3_aa: CASSAPSGSAYEQYF
cdr3_nt: TGTGCCAGCAGCGCCCCTAGCGGGAGCGCCTACGAGCAGTACTTC

d_call: TRBD2
j_call: TRBJ2-5
v_call: TRBV28
clone_size: NA
cdr3_length: 17
cdr3_aa: CASSSTITSGRQETQYF
cdr3_nt: TGTGCCAGCAGTTCGACAATCACTAGCGGGAGACAAGAGACCCAGTACTTC

d_call: NA
j_call: TRBJ2-7
v_call: TRBV2
clone_size: few
cdr3_length: 14
cdr3_aa: CASREGANSYEQYF
cdr3_nt: TGTGCCAGCAGGGAGGGGGCAAATTCCTACGAGCAGTACTTC

d_call: NA
j_call: TRBJ1-3
v_call: TRBV28
clone_size: once
cdr3_length: 15
cdr3_aa: CASRISIFAVHTIYF
cdr3_nt: TGTGCCAGCAGGATCAGTATTTTCGCGGTACACACCATATATTTT

d_call: NA
j_call: TRBJ1-5
v_call: TRBV7-2
clone_size: NA
cdr3_length: 12
cdr3_aa: CASSSPSQPQHF
cdr3_nt: TGTGCCAGCAGCTCCCCCTCTCAGCCCCAGCATTTT

d_call: TRBD1
j_call: TRBJ1-1
v_call: TRBV7-2
clone_size: few
cdr3_length: 15
cdr3_aa: CASSSRDRVGTEAFF
cdr3_nt: TGTGCCAGCAGCTCCCGGGACAGGGTTGGTACTGAAGCTTTCTTT

d_call: TRBD2
j_call: TRBJ2-3
v_call: TRBV6-6
clone_size: once
cdr3_length: 15
cdr3_aa: CASSGTSGRSDTQYF
cdr3_nt: TGTGCCAGCAGTGGGACTAGCGGGAGGTCCGATACGCAGTATTTT

d_call: NA
j_call: TRBJ2-7
v_call: TRBV27
clone_size: NA
cdr3_length: 15
cdr3_aa: CASSLTVLSSYEQYF
cdr3_nt: TGTGCCAGCAGTTTAACAGTACTTAGCTCCTACGAGCAGTACTTC

d_call: NA
j_call: TRBJ1-4
v_call: TRBV6-5
clone_size: few
cdr3_length: 13
cdr3_aa: CATSREGGEKLFF
cdr3_nt: TGTGCCACCTCGAGAGAGGGCGGGGAAAAACTGTTTTTT

d_call: NA
j_call: TRBJ2-2
v_call: TRBV19
clone_size: NA
cdr3_length: 16
cdr3_aa: CASSTPRQSNTGELFF
cdr3_nt: TGTGCCAGTAGTACCCCCCGACAGTCGAACACCGGGGAGCTGTTTTTT

d_call: TRBD1
j_call: TRBJ2-5
v_call: TRBV3-1/TRBV3-2
clone_size: NA
cdr3_length: 14
cdr3_aa: CASSLGQGRMTQYF
cdr3_nt: TGTGCCAGCAGCCTTGGACAGGGGAGAATGACCCAGTACTTC